These 2 T cell receptor beta chains share one sample of origin, sequenced in a study of human T cells and chemical hapten exposure. TCRdb independently ran MiXCR on the RACE reads; one entry per CDR3 protein. The sample gives roughly 97,000 distinct CDR3 sequences, 25% to 35% of which show up once; about a tenth is in the top ten. The sample's time point: patch test 3, about 24 weeks after DPC sensitization. Documented treatment: therapeutic diphenylcyclopropenone sensitization with weekly scalp DPC. The sequences come from whole blood, collected in connection with sensitization to the hapten diphenylcyclopropenone (DPC). The receptors here all came from a man aged 35 to 55 with alopecia areata. Some clones in this sample may be carry-over from other donors' samples.

This clonotype appeared a few times. V is TRBV5-1 and J is TRBJ2-5; D may be TRBD1 (5 bases). The CDR3 is 16 amino acids. Germline CDR1 reads SGHRS; CDR2 reads YFSETQ. V was shortened by 0 bases and J by 3 bases, with 15 bases between the two germline ends. This CDR3 reads CASSLDTYRTKETQYF. DNA for the CDR3: TGCGCCAGCAGCTTGGACACTTACAGGACCAAAGAGACCCAGTACTTC.

The rearrangement links TRBV12-3 or TRBV12-4 to TRBJ2-1; TRBD1 matches at 9 bases. V gave up 6 bases and J gave up 6 bases; unmatched junction bases: 9. CDR3 length equals 15 residues. CDR3 nucleotide sequence: TGTGCCAGCAGCGTAGGACAGGGGCACATCAATGAGCAGTTCTTC. Protein: CASSVGQGHINEQFF.